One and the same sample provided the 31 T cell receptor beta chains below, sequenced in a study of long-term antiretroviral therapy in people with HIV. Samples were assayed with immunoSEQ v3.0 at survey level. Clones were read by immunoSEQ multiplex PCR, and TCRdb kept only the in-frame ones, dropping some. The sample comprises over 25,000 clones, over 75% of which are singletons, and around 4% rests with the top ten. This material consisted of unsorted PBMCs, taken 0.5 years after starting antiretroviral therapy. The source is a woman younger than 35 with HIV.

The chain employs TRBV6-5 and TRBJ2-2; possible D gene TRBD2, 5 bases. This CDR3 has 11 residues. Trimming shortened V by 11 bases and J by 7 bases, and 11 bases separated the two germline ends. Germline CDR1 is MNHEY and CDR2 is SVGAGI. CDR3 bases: TGTGCCGTCCGAGGGAGCGGGGAGCTGTTTTTT. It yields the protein CAVRGSGELFF.

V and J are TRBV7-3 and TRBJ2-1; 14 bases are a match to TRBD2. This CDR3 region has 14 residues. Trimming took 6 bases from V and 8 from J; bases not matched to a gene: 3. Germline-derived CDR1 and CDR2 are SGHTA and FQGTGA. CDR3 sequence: CASSRLAGGDEQFF. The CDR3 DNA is TGTGCCAGCAGTCGACTAGCGGGGGGGGATGAGCAGTTCTTC.

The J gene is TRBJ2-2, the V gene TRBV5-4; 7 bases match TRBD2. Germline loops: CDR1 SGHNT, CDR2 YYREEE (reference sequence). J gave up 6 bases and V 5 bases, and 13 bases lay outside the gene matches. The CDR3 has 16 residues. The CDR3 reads CASSFSGSGLPGELFF. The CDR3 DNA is TGTGCCAGCAGTTTCTCGGGTAGCGGGCTACCCGGGGAGCTGTTTTTT.

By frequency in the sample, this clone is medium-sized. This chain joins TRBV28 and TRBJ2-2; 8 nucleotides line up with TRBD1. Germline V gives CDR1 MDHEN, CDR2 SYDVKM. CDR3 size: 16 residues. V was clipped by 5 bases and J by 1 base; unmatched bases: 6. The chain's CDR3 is CASSAETGVNTGELFF. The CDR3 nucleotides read TGTGCCAGCAGTGCAGAGACAGGGGTGAACACCGGGGAGCTGTTTTTT.

DNA for the CDR3: TGTGCCAGCAGTTCCCAGGGAGGACACTATGGCTACACCTTC. Translating gives CASSSQGGHYGYTF. The chain uses TRBV6-5 and TRBJ1-2; tentative D call: TRBD1 (5 bases). V lost 4 bases to trimming and J lost 3 bases, with 12 bases between them. The CDR3 is 14 amino acids. The germline V gene has CDR1 MNHEY and CDR2 SVGAGI.

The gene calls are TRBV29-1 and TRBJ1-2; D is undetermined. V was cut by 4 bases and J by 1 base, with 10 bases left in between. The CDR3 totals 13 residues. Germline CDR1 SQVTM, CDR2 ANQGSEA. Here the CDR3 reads CSVVSSLNYGYTF. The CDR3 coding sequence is TGCAGCGTTGTCTCCAGTCTTAACTATGGCTACACCTTC.

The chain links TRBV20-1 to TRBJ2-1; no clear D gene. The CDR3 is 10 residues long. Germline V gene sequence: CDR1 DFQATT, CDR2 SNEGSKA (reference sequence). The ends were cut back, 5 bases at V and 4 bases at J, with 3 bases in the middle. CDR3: CSAHYNEQFF. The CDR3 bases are TGCAGTGCTCATTACAATGAGCAGTTCTTC.

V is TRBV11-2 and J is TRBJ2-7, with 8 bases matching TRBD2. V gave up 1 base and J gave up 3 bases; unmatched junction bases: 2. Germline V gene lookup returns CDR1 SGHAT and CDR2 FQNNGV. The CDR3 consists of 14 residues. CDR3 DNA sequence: TGTGCCAGCAGCTTAGGAACTAGCGGCTACGAGCAGTACTTC. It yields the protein CASSLGTSGYEQYF.

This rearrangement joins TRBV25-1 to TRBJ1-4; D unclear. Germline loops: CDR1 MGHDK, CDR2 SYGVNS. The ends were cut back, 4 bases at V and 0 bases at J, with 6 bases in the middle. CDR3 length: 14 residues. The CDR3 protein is CASSVRATNEKLFF. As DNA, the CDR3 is TGTGCCAGCAGTGTACGAGCAACTAATGAAAAACTGTTTTTT.

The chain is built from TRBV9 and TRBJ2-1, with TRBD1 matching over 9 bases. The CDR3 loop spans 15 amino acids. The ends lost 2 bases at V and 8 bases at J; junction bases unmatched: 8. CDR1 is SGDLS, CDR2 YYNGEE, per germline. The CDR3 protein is CASSVAGTGIHEQFF. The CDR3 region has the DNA TGTGCCAGCAGCGTGGCCGGGACAGGGATACATGAGCAGTTCTTC. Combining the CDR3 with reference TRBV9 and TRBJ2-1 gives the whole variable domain DSGVTQTPKHLITATGQRVTLRCSPRSGDLSVYWYQQSLDQGLQFLIQYYNGEERAKGNILERFSAQQFPDLHSELNLSSLELGDSALYFCASSVAGTGIHEQFFGPGTRLTVL.

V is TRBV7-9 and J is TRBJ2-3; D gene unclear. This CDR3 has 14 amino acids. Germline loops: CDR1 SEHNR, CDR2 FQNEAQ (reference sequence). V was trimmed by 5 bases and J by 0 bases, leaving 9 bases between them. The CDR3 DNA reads TGTGCCAGCAGCCCCTCGAGTAGCACAGATACGCAGTATTTT. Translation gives CASSPSSSTDTQYF.

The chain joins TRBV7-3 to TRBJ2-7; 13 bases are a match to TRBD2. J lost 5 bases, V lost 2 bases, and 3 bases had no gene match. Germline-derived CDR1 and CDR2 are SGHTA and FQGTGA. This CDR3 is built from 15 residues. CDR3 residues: CASSLSGLAGDEQYF. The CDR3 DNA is TGTGCCAGCAGCTTATCTGGACTAGCGGGAGACGAGCAGTACTTC.

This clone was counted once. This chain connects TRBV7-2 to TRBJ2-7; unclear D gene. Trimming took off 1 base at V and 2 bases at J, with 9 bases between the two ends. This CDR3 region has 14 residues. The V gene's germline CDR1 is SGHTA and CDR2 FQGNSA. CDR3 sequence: CASSLVDFTYEQYF. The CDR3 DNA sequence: TGTGCCAGCAGCTTAGTTGACTTCACCTACGAGCAGTACTTC.

CDR3 bases: TGTGCCAGCAGCTTAGAATCCACAGGGGGGGACGAAAAACTGTTTTTT. Its protein product is CASSLESTGGDEKLFF. The V gene is TRBV7-2, the J gene TRBJ1-4; 8 positions match TRBD1. The ends lost 1 base at V and 8 bases at J; junction bases unmatched: 9. The CDR3 has 16 residues. CDR1 is SGHTA and CDR2 is FQGNSA in the germline V gene. Full variable domain (remainder filled in from reference TRBV7-2 and TRBJ1-4): GAGVSQSPSNKVTEKGKDVELRCDPISGHTALYWYRQSLGQGLEFLIYFQGNSAPDKSGLPSDRFSAERTGGSVSTLTIQRTQQEDSAVYLCASSLESTGGDEKLFFGSGTQLSVL.

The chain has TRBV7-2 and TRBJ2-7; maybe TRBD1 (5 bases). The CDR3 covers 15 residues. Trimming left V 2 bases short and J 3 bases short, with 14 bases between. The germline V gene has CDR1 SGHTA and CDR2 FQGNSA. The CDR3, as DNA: TGTGCCAGCAGCTTAACCCAGGGTACGGTCTACGAGCAGTACTTC. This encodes CASSLTQGTVYEQYF.

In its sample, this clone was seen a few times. CDR3 sequence: CATRGDRAYEQYF. Here the CDR3 DNA reads TGTGCAACCCGAGGGGACAGGGCTTACGAGCAGTACTTC. The V call is TRBV6-1, the J call TRBJ2-7; TRBD1 aligns across 9 bases. Germline V gene lookup returns CDR1 MNHNS and CDR2 SASEGT. The CDR3 consists of 13 residues.

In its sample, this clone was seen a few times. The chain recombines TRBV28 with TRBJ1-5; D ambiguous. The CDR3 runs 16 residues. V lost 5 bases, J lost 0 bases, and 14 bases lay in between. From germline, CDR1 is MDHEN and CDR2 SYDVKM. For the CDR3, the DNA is TGTGCCAGCAGTCCCGATGCGAGGTATAGCAATCAGCCCCAGCATTTT. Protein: CASSPDARYSNQPQHF.

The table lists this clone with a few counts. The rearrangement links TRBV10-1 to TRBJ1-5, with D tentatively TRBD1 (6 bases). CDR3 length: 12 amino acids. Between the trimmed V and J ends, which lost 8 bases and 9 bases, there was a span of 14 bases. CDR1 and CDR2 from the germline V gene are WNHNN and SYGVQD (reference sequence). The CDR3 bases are TGCGCCAGCGGAACAGGGACCAGGCCCCAGCATTTT. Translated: CASGTGTRPQHF.

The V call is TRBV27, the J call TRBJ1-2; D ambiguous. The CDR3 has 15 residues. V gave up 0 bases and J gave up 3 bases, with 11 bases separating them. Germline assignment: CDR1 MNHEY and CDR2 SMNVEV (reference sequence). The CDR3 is CASSLSRRVDYGYTF. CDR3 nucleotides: TGTGCCAGCAGTTTATCAAGGAGGGTGGACTATGGCTACACCTTC.

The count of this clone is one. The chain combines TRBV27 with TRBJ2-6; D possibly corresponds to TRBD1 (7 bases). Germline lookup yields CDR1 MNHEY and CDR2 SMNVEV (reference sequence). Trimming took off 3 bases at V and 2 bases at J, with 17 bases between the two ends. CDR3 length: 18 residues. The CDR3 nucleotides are TGTGCCAGCAGTTTCGGGGGACAGACCCTTCCTGGGGCCAACGTCCTGACTTTC. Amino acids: CASSFGGQTLPGANVLTF.

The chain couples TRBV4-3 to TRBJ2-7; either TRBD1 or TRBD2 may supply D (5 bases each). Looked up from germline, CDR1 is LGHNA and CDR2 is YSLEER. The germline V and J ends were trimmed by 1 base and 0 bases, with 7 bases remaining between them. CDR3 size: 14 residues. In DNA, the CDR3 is TGCGCCAGCAGCCAAGTGGGGGTCTCCTACGAGCAGTACTTC. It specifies CASSQVGVSYEQYF.

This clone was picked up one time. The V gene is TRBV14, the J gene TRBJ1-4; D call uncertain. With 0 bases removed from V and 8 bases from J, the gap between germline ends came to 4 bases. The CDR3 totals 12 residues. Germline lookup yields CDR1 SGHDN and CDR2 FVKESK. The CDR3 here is CASSQDKEKLFF. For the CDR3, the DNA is TGTGCCAGCAGCCAAGATAAGGAAAAACTGTTTTTT.

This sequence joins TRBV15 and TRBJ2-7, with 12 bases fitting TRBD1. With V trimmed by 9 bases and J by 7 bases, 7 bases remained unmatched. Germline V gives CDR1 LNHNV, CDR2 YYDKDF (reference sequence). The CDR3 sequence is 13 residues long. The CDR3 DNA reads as TGTGCCACTGACCGGGACAGGGGGCGAGAGCAGTACTTC. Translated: CATDRDRGREQYF.

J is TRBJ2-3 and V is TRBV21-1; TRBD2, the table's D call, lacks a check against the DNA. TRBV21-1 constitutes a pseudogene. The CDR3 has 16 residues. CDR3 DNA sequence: TGTGCCAGCAGCAACGGTGAGAGGCGGGTCACAGATACGCAGTATTTT. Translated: CASSNGERRVTDTQYF.

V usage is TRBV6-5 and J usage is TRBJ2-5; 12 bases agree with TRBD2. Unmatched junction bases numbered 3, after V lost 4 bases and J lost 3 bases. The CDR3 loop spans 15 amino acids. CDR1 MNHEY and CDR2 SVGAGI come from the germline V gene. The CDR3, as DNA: TGTGCCAGCAGTTCTAGCGGGAGGGGAGAAGAGACCCAGTACTTC. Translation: CASSSSGRGEETQYF.

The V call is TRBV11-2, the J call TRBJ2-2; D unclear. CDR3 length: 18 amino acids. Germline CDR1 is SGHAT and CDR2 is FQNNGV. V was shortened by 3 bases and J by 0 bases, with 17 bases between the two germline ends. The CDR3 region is CASSFRWVGRPNTGELFF. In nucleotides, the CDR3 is TGTGCCAGCAGCTTTAGGTGGGTCGGCAGGCCGAACACCGGGGAGCTGTTTTTT.

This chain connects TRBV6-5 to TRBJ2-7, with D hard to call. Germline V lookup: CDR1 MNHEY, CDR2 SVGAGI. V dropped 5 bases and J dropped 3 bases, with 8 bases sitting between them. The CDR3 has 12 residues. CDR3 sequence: CASSESSYEQYF. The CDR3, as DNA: TGTGCCAGCAGTGAGTCGAGCTACGAGCAGTACTTC.

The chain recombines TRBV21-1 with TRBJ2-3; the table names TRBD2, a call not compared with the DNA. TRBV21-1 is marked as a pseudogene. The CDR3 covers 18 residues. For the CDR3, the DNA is TGTGCCAGCAGCAAAGGTGAAGGACTAGCGGGAGAGGGCGATACGCAGTATTTT. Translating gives CASSKGEGLAGEGDTQYF.

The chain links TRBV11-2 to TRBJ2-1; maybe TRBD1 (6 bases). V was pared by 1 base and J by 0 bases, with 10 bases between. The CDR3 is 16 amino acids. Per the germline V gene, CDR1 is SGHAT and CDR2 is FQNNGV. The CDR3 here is CASSLVQGSSYNEQFF. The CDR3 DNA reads TGTGCCAGCAGCTTAGTCCAGGGGAGCTCCTACAATGAGCAGTTCTTC.

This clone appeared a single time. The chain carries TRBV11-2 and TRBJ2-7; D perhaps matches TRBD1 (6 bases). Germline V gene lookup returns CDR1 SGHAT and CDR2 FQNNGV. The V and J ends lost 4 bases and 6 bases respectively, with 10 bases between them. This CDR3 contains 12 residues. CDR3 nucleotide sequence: TGTGCCAGCAGCTATAACAGGGTCGAGCAGTACTTC. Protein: CASSYNRVEQYF.

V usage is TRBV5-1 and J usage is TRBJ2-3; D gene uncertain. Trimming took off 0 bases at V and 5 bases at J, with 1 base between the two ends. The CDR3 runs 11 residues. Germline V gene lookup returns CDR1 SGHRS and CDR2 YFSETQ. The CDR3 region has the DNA TGCGCCAGCAGCTTGGAAGATACGCAGTATTTT. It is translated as CASSLEDTQYF.